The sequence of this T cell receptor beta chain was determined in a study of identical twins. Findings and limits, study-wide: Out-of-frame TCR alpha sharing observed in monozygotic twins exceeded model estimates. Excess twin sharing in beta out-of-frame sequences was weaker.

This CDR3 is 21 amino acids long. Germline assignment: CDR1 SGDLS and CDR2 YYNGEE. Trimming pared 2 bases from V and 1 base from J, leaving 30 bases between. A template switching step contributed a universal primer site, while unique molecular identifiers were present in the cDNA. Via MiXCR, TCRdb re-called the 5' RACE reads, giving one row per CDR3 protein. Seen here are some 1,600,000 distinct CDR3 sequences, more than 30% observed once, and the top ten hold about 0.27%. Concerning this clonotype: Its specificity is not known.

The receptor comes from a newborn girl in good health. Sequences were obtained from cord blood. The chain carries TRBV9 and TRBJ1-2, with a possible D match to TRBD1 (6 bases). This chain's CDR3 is CASSVLLSHEPGARGNYGYTF. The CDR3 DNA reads TGTGCCAGCAGCGTTTTGCTGTCCCACGAACCGGGGGCGCGGGGTAACTATGGCTACACCTTC.